Each of the 2 T cell receptor beta chains below was sequenced from the same sample in a study of shared clonotypes between healthy human individuals. Only in-frame clones appear in the TCRdb table, and some are missing; sequencing was by immunoSEQ multiplex PCR. There are about 2.5 million clones in the sample; 85% to 95% occur only once, and 0.37% lies in the top ten. What was sequenced was naive CD4+ T cells from PBMCs. This sample's subset: CD45RA+ positively selected. The receptor set was obtained from a man younger than 35 in good health. Some clones in this sample may be carry-over from other donors' samples.

The V gene is TRBV7-2, the J gene TRBJ1-2; TRBD1 might be the D (6 bases). The CDR3 runs 14 residues. Trimming removed 2 bases from V and 3 bases from J, with 10 bases in between. Germline CDR1 SGHTA, CDR2 FQGNSA. CDR3 DNA: TGTGCCAGCAGCTTACGGTCAGGGGACTATGGCTACACCTTC. Translated, it gives CASSLRSGDYGYTF.

The chain recombines TRBV4-1 with TRBJ2-2, with unresolved D. V was clipped by 0 bases and J by 2 bases, with 13 bases between them. The CDR3 loop spans 17 amino acids. Germline V gene data show CDR1 as MGHRA and CDR2 as YSYEKL. As DNA, the CDR3 is TGCGCCAGCAGCCAAGAAGAGGTCGGCTCTAACACCGGGGAGCTGTTTTTT. This gives the protein CASSQEEVGSNTGELFF.